A single sample gave rise to the 16 T cell receptor beta chains below, sequenced in a study of technical replicates of blood from several donors. Here immunoSEQ multiplex PCR was the method, and the copy in TCRdb shows in-frame clones only, minus some. The sample lists 80,000 to 95,000 clones, around 96% occurring once. The sequencing sample was made of T cells isolated from PBMCs. These TCRs come from a human donor in good health.

The rearrangement joins TRBV5-1 to TRBJ1-5; D is undetermined. CDR1 is SGHRS and CDR2 is YFSETQ in the germline V gene. Trimming took off 6 bases at V and 4 bases at J, with 17 bases between the two ends. The CDR3 spans 15 residues. The CDR3 DNA sequence: TGCGCCAGCAAACCCACAGAGAGGGATAATCAGCCCCAGCATTTT. The encoded protein is CASKPTERDNQPQHF.

The chain employs TRBV6-5 and TRBJ2-4; 7 bases align to TRBD1. CDR3 length equals 16 residues. The V gene end was trimmed by 2 bases and the J gene end by 2 bases; junction bases not matched to a gene: 6. CDR1 is MNHEY and CDR2 is SVGAGI in the germline V gene. The CDR3 DNA reads TGTGCCAGCAGTTACAGTCAGGGGGTATCCAAAAACATTCAGTACTTC. Translated: CASSYSQGVSKNIQYF.

The chain uses TRBV19 and TRBJ2-7; TRBD1 is a possible D gene (6 bases). Trimming left V 3 bases short and J 2 bases short, with 20 bases between. The length of the CDR3 is 17 residues. The germline CDR1 and CDR2 sequences are LNHDA and SQIVND (reference sequence). The CDR3 DNA is TGTGCCAGTAGTATCAATCCGACAGGCCAAACCCCCTACGAGCAGTACTTC. This codes for CASSINPTGQTPYEQYF.

The V and J genes are TRBV27 and TRBJ2-7; TRBD1 matches at 9 bases. This CDR3 has 15 amino acids. CDR1 and CDR2 (germline): MNHEY, SMNVEV (reference sequence). Trimming took 8 bases from V and 5 from J; bases not matched to a gene: 13. The CDR3 DNA is TGTGCCAGCGGCCACACCGGGACAGGGATCCACGAGCAGTACTTC. Its protein is CASGHTGTGIHEQYF.

The chain is built from TRBV2 and TRBJ1-1, with D perhaps matching TRBD1 (6 bases). The CDR3 runs 17 residues. The V and J ends lost 2 bases and 1 base respectively, with 17 bases between them. Germline V gene data show CDR1 as SNHLY and CDR2 as FYNNEI. CDR3 region: CASSERSLQGRNTEAFF. For the CDR3, the DNA is TGTGCCAGCAGTGAAAGGTCCTTACAGGGAAGGAACACTGAAGCTTTCTTT.

V is TRBV6-1 and J is TRBJ1-5; D is possibly TRBD1 (5 bases). The CDR3 runs 14 residues. The V end was cut by 5 bases, the J end by 6 bases, with 14 bases between. Germline V gene lookup returns CDR1 MNHNS and CDR2 SASEGT. Here the CDR3 reads CASSLKVGAQPQHF. The CDR3 DNA sequence: TGTGCCAGCAGTCTGAAGGTAGGGGCTCAGCCCCAGCATTTT.

This rearrangement joins TRBV5-8 to TRBJ2-7, with D unclear. The germline V gene has CDR1 SGHTS and CDR2 YDEGEE. Trimming removed 7 bases at V and 0 bases at J, with 2 bases between. The CDR3 contains 10 residues. The CDR3 DNA reads TGTGCCAGCCACTCCTACGAGCAGTACTTC. Its translation: CASHSYEQYF.

The V call is TRBV5-6, the J call TRBJ2-3, with TRBD2 as a possible D gene (6 bases). Germline CDR1 SGHDT, CDR2 YYEEEE. This CDR3 is built from 13 residues. V was shortened by 4 bases and J by 3 bases, with 9 bases between the two germline ends. DNA for the CDR3: TGTGCCAGCAGCCTTGGGGGGACAGATACGCAGTATTTT. Its protein product is CASSLGGTDTQYF.

V gene TRBV11-3 combines with J gene TRBJ2-3, with 7 bases fitting TRBD2. This CDR3 region has 14 residues. Trimming took 6 bases from V and 4 from J; bases not matched to a gene: 7. Germline assignment: CDR1 SGHNT and CDR2 YENEEA. CDR3 protein: CASSNQREADTQYF. DNA for the CDR3: TGTGCCAGCAGTAACCAGCGGGAAGCAGATACGCAGTATTTT.

The chain combines TRBV5-5 with TRBJ1-5; a possible D gene is TRBD1 (6 bases). The CDR3 has 17 amino acids. V was clipped by 2 bases and J by 0 bases, with 15 bases between them. The germline CDR1 and CDR2 sequences are SGHKS and YYEKEE (reference sequence). Here the CDR3 reads CASSFHRTDYSNQPQHF. DNA for the CDR3: TGTGCCAGCAGCTTTCACCGGACAGACTATAGCAATCAGCCCCAGCATTTT. The whole variable domain, filled in from reference TRBV5-5 and TRBJ1-5, reads DAGVTQSPTHLIKTRGQQVTLRCSPISGHKSVSWYQQVLGQGPQFIFQYYEKEERGRGNFPDRFSARQFPNYSSELNVNALLLGDSALYLCASSFHRTDYSNQPQHFGDGTRLSIL.

The chain combines TRBV6-1 with TRBJ2-1; a weak D match, TRBD2 (6 bases). V dropped 1 base and J dropped 8 bases, with 18 bases sitting between them. Germline V lookup: CDR1 MNHNS, CDR2 SASEGT. The CDR3 extends over 16 amino acids. The CDR3 bases are TGTGCCAGCAGTGAAGGGCTCGGGAGAAGTCTCGATGAGCAGTTCTTC. Protein sequence: CASSEGLGRSLDEQFF.

The V gene is TRBV29-1, the J gene TRBJ1-2, with TRBD1 matching over 8 bases. Trimming at V came to 4 bases and at J to 6 bases, leaving 7 bases not matched to a gene. This CDR3 contains 13 residues. Germline-derived CDR1 and CDR2 are SQVTM and ANQGSEA. The CDR3 DNA sequence: TGCAGCGTTGGCGGACAGGGATTGGATGGCTACACCTTC. Its translation: CSVGGQGLDGYTF. The entire variable domain, with the rest obtained from reference TRBV29-1 and TRBJ1-2, is as follows: SAVISQKPSRDICQRGTSLTIQCQVDSQVTMMFWYRQQPGQSLTLIATANQGSEATYESGFVIDKFPISRPNLTFSTLTVSNMSPEDSSIYLCSVGGQGLDGYTFGSGTRLTVV.

This clone was counted once. For the CDR3, the DNA is TGTGCCAGTAGTCCAGAGCGGGAGATCAATGAGCAGTTCTTC. It is translated as CASSPEREINEQFF. The V call is TRBV19, the J call TRBJ2-1, with 8 nucleotides matching TRBD2. This CDR3 has 14 amino acids. J was trimmed by 6 bases and V by 5 bases; bases with no gene match: 6. CDR1 is LNHDA and CDR2 is SQIVND in the germline V gene (reference sequence).

CDR3 amino acids: CASSSSRDTYNEAFF. The CDR3 DNA is TGTGCCAGCAGTTCCTCCCGGGACACGTATAATGAAGCTTTCTTT. J is TRBJ1-1 and V is TRBV28; maybe TRBD1 (6 bases). Trimming cost V 4 bases and J 7 bases, with 19 bases left between them. CDR1 and CDR2 from the germline V gene are MDHEN and SYDVKM. This CDR3 region has 15 residues.

This clone occurred once. This chain connects TRBV30 to TRBJ2-7, with D possibly being TRBD1 (6 bases). Trimming pared 4 bases from V and 2 bases from J, leaving 15 bases between. The CDR3 is 14 amino acids. Germline loops: CDR1 GTSNPN, CDR2 SVGIG (reference sequence). CDR3: CAWMGALSPYEQYF. The CDR3 DNA is TGTGCCTGGATGGGGGCTCTCTCTCCCTACGAGCAGTACTTC. Together with reference TRBV30 and TRBJ2-7, the CDR3 gives the full variable domain: SQTIHQWPATLVQPVGSPLSLECTVEGTSNPNLYWYRQAAGRGLQLLFYSVGIGQISSEVPQNLSASRPQDRQFILSSKKLLLSDSGFYLCAWMGALSPYEQYFGPGTRLTVT.

The chain recombines TRBV5-1 with TRBJ2-3; 13 positions agree with TRBD2. Germline values: CDR1 SGHRS, CDR2 YFSETQ. The length of the CDR3 is 18 residues. The trim removed 6 bases at V and 3 bases at J, leaving 13 bases unmatched. CDR3 DNA sequence: TGCGCCAGCACCAGCTTGGGGGGGACTAGCGGGATAACAGATACGCAGTATTTT. Its translation: CASTSLGGTSGITDTQYF.